This TCR beta chain was identified in a study of blood T cells in healthy people across ages. V lost 2 bases to trimming and J lost 11 bases, with 9 bases between them. Looked up from germline, CDR1 is MNHNS and CDR2 is SASEGT. The CDR3 consists of 11 residues. Regarding the study as a whole: Considered underestimates were the diversity estimates obtained from one million T cells.

As concerns this clonotype: Antigen unknown.

The study isolated at least 7 million PBMCs from each sample. The use of a sample-barcoded 5' primer and a J-beta primer mix characterized a second PCR of roughly 7 to 12 cycles. A template-switch adaptor with 12 random nucleotides tagged each cDNA molecule. MiXCR, run by TCRdb on the 5' RACE reads, gives a single entry per CDR3 protein. Found here are over 600,000 distinct CDR3 sequences, 40% to 45% of them singletons; the top ten hold 30%. Source material: blood. The chain is built from TRBV6-1 and TRBJ2-5; D is unresolved. This receptor was taken from an elderly man in good health. The CDR3 nucleotides read TGTGCCAGCAGTGAATCGACCATGCAGTACTTC. Translation: CASSESTMQYF.